What follows are 13 T cell receptor beta chains derived from one specimen sequenced in a study of blood T cell repertoires in COVID-19. Assay used: immunoSEQ multiplex PCR; TCRdb lists only in-frame clones, some missing. The sample records 270,000 or so clones, approximately 82% being singletons. Material: peripheral blood. The receptors were gathered from a woman under 30 with acute or convalescent COVID-19.

The chain joins TRBV14 to TRBJ2-7; 11 bases are a match to TRBD1. The junction had 1 base not matched to a gene; V was cut back by 0 bases and J by 3 bases. The CDR3 contains 15 residues. Germline assignment: CDR1 SGHDN and CDR2 FVKESK. The CDR3 coding sequence is TGTGCCAGCAGCCAAGATGGGACAGGGGGCTACGAGCAGTACTTC. Its translation: CASSQDGTGGYEQYF.

V gene TRBV9 combines with J gene TRBJ1-4; D remains ambiguous. The germline V and J ends were trimmed by 2 bases and 0 bases, with 14 bases remaining between them. This CDR3 has 17 residues. CDR1 and CDR2 (germline): SGDLS, YYNGEE. CDR3: CASSVRGLGATNEKLFF. CDR3 DNA: TGTGCCAGCAGCGTGCGAGGTTTAGGTGCAACTAATGAAAAACTGTTTTTT.

This clone has more than one count but fewer than ten. This chain connects TRBV18 to TRBJ2-1, with TRBD2 identical over 9 bases. The CDR3 has 15 residues. V shed 3 bases and J 6 bases; nucleotides not matched to a gene: 6. Germline lookup yields CDR1 KGHSH and CDR2 LQKENI. DNA of the CDR3: TGTGCCAGCTCACCCCCCGGGACTAGCTTCAATGAGCAGTTCTTC. Protein product: CASSPPGTSFNEQFF.

V and J are TRBV5-1 and TRBJ2-1; TRBD2 is a possible D gene (6 bases). CDR1 is SGHRS and CDR2 is YFSETQ in the germline V gene. Trimming left V 0 bases short and J 4 bases short, with 11 bases between. The CDR3 covers 15 residues. The CDR3 region is CASSLEGLGYNEQFF. The DNA of the CDR3 is TGCGCCAGCAGCTTGGAGGGACTCGGGTACAATGAGCAGTTCTTC.

The rearrangement joins TRBV30 to TRBJ2-2, with D perhaps matching TRBD1 (5 bases). This CDR3 contains 16 residues. Per germline, CDR1 GTSNPN and CDR2 SVGIG (reference sequence). V was cut by 0 bases and J by 1 base, with 12 bases left in between. The CDR3 DNA sequence: TGTGCCTGGAGTGTGGGGCATGCACTGAACACCGGGGAGCTGTTTTTT. It translates to CAWSVGHALNTGELFF.

The gene calls are TRBV7-9 and TRBJ2-7; 7 positions agree with TRBD2. J was trimmed by 4 bases and V by 5 bases; bases with no gene match: 20. Germline V gives CDR1 SEHNR, CDR2 FQNEAQ (reference sequence). This CDR3 is 18 amino acids long. The DNA of the CDR3 is TGTGCCAGCAGCCAGGACCCATCTAGGGGAGGGCCCTTATACGAGCAGTACTTC. Its translation is CASSQDPSRGGPLYEQYF.

DNA of the CDR3: TGCGCCAGCAGCCAGGGACAGGGTTTGGCCGGGGAGCTGTTTTTT. Protein: CASSQGQGLAGELFF. The rearrangement joins TRBV4-3 to TRBJ2-2; the match to TRBD1 covers 9 bases. This CDR3 comprises 15 residues. Germline CDR1 and CDR2: LGHNA and YSLEER. Germline trimming cut 3 bases from V and 6 bases from J; bases unmatched to any gene: 5.

V is TRBV14 and J is TRBJ1-2, with D possibly matching TRBD1 (5 bases). Germline V gives CDR1 SGHDN, CDR2 FVKESK. CDR3 length equals 13 residues. V lost 5 bases to trimming and J lost 7 bases, with 14 bases between them. The CDR3 bases are TGTGCCAGCAGCGCCCAGACAGTGGGTGGCTACACCTTC. Translated: CASSAQTVGGYTF. The whole variable domain, filled in from reference TRBV14 and TRBJ1-2, reads EAGVTQFPSHSVIEKGQTVTLRCDPISGHDNLYWYRRVMGKEIKFLLHFVKESKQDESGMPNNRFLAERTGGTYSTLKVQPAELEDSGVYFCASSAQTVGGYTFGSGTRLTVV.

Points on this clone: The same CDR3 also results from other DNA sequences found in this sample. The chain carries TRBV27 and TRBJ1-5, with 11 nucleotides matching TRBD1. Germline values: CDR1 MNHEY, CDR2 SMNVEV (reference sequence). The V and J ends lost 5 bases and 4 bases, in that order; junction bases with no gene match: 4. The length of the CDR3 is 15 residues. The CDR3 sequence is CASSLGTGGNQPQHF. CDR3 bases: TGTGCCAGCAGTCTAGGGACAGGGGGAAATCAGCCCCAGCATTTT.

The chain employs TRBV7-9 and TRBJ1-3; the D gene is possibly TRBD1 (5 bases). Trimming cost V 1 base and J 8 bases, with 15 bases left between them. This CDR3 has 15 amino acids. Per the germline V gene, CDR1 is SEHNR and CDR2 is FQNEAQ (reference sequence). CDR3 bases: TGTGCCAGCAGCTTAGTGTTGCGGGGGTGGTACACCATATATTTT. Translating gives CASSLVLRGWYTIYF.

This clone was found once. The V gene is TRBV30, the J gene TRBJ1-4; TRBD1 might be the D (5 bases). Germline V gives CDR1 GTSNPN, CDR2 SVGIG (reference sequence). CDR3 length equals 13 residues. V was shortened by 4 bases and J by 7 bases, with 13 bases between the two germline ends. CDR3 sequence (DNA): TGTGCCTGGACCACAAGGCAGGGTGAAAAACTGTTTTTT. It codes for CAWTTRQGEKLFF. Combining the CDR3 with reference TRBV30 and TRBJ1-4 gives the whole variable domain SQTIHQWPATLVQPVGSPLSLECTVEGTSNPNLYWYRQAAGRGLQLLFYSVGIGQISSEVPQNLSASRPQDRQFILSSKKLLLSDSGFYLCAWTTRQGEKLFFGSGTQLSVL.

This chain links TRBV4-1 with TRBJ2-7; 10 nucleotides agree with TRBD1. Germline V lookup: CDR1 MGHRA, CDR2 YSYEKL. Germline trimming cut 1 base from V and 5 bases from J; bases unmatched to any gene: 5. This CDR3 has 15 amino acids. CDR3 DNA: TGCGCCAGCAGCCAAGTGACAGGGGGCATGGACGAGCAGTACTTC. The encoded protein is CASSQVTGGMDEQYF.

Only a few counts were recorded for this clone. The chain links TRBV20-1 to TRBJ2-3; D uncertain. V lost 3 bases, J lost 2 bases, and 12 bases lay in between. The CDR3 totals 14 residues. Germline V gene lookup returns CDR1 DFQATT and CDR2 SNEGSKA (reference sequence). CDR3 sequence: CSASAHSNTDTQYF. CDR3 DNA sequence: TGCAGTGCTAGTGCCCACTCCAACACAGATACGCAGTATTTT.